This section outlines one T cell receptor (beta chain) sequence together with its context. The antigen it binds to is not known. The sample holds no much larger clone one base away, and base qualities are not on file. The germline V gene (reference sequence) yields LNHNV for CDR1 and YYDKDF for CDR2. V is cut by 5 bases and J by 1 base, and the space between the germline ends is 8 bases. The CDR3 measures 14 amino acids from cysteine to phenylalanine. Here the CDR3 DNA is all that survives: 42 bases in frame from base 1. Systemically healthy Caucasian individuals from Russia, 35 to 40 in total and aged about 6 to 95 years, were included as donors. Approximately 10 milliliters of peripheral blood were collected from each donor into EDTA-treated Vacutainer tubes. Ficoll-Paque density-gradient centrifugation was used to isolate PBMCs, with at least 6.5 million obtained per sample. Trizol reagent was used to extract total RNA from the PBMCs, yielding at least 5.5 micrograms per sample. For every donor, flow cytometry on a PBMC aliquot measured the percentage of naive CD45RAhigh/CD27high T cells.

Library method: 5' RACE. Sequencing took place on an Illumina HiSeq 2500. A second PCR of about 6 to 11 cycles was run with a J-beta primer mix and a sample-barcoded 5' primer. A template-switch 5' adaptor carrying 12 random nucleotides introduced a unique molecular identifier onto each TCR beta cDNA molecule. Each sample yielded at least 3 million CDR3-containing paired-end reads. First-strand cDNA was synthesized from all RNA with the Mint cDNA synthesis kit, primed by a TRBC-specific oligonucleotide. After uracil-DNA glycosylase treatment, a first 18-cycle PCR used universal primers M1SS and BC2_uni_R on all cDNA. From the authors' description of their analysis: Each sample was normalized by randomly selecting 1 million high-quality reads, each carrying a distinct molecular identifier. Instead of being binned into consensus sequences, reads with shared molecular identifiers were discarded. MiTCR, set to a Q25 quality threshold and the strictest error-elimination algorithm, was used for CDR3 identification, clonotype clustering and error correction. A nonparametric unseen species model with Euler transformation was used to estimate lower-bound total TCR beta diversity. In-frame beta chains were kept once TCRdb had trimmed the public reads at Q25 with fastp and called clones with MiXCR. Each CDR3 protein appears once, grouped with its most common genes and DNA. The V and J calls and clone size come from TCRdb's table, not from the authors' own analysis. The sample table records approximately 670,000 distinct CDR3 sequences; approximately 40% of these occur just once. The top ten hold roughly 30% of the sample.

These data are taken from a study of blood T cells in healthy people across ages (dated by TCRdb to the mid-2010s). With regard to the full study: In model experiments, template switching captured about one uniquely barcoded TCR beta cDNA molecule for every two T cells. To track age-related changes in TCR beta repertoire diversity, the study relied on deep sequencing normalized with unique cDNA molecular identifiers. The donors were divided into four age groups: young (average approximately 15 years), middle-aged (approximately 39), aged (roughly 66) and long-lived (roughly 82). To avoid experimental bias, donors of different ages were spread randomly across the sequencing lanes. Using the same blood draw, the study looked at two additional independent replicas of 1 million unique cDNA reads for two donors, one aged 18 to 30 and the other aged 80 or older. What the work shows at the level of the full study, not this receptor alone: A strong correlation was found between observed TCR beta diversity and the percentage of naive T cells measured by flow cytometry. Compared with the aged group, the long-lived group had more naive CD4+ T cells, fewer expanded clones and increased TCR diversity, suggesting age selection. Observed TCR beta diversity per million T cells fell roughly linearly with age, and a significant reduction was already apparent by age approximately 41. The CMV infection status of donors was not known, potentially confounding age-related changes in expanded clonotypes. Bulk unsorted PBMC profiling prevented conclusive comparison of naive and antigen-experienced compartments. Total diversity estimates from one million sequenced T cells were considered lower bounds and underestimates.

Sequencing was done on a sample of blood. Recombination joined TRBV15 with TRBJ1-4, with a tentative D gene TRBD1 over 5 matching bases. This sequence was found in a man aged 80 or over in good health. The DNA sequence is given as TGTGCCACCAGCGGGGGGGTAACTAATGAAAAACTGTTTTTT. The translation is CATSGGVTNEKLFF.